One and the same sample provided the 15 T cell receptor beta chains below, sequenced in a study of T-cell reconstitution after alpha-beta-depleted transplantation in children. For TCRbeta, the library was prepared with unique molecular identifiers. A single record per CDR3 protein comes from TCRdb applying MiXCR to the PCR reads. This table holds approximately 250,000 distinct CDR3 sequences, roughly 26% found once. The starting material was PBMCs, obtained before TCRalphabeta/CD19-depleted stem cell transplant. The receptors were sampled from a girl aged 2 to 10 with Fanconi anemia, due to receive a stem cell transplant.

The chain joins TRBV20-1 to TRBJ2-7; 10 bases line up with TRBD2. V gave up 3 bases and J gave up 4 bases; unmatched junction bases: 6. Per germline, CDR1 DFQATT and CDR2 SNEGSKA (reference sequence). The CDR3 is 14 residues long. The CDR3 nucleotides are TGCAGTGCTAGTTATGGTAGCGGGAGGTACGAGCAGTACTTC. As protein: CSASYGSGRYEQYF.

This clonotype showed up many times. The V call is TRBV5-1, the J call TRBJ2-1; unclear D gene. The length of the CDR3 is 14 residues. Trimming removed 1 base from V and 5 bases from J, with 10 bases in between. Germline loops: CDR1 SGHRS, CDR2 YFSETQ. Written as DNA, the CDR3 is TGCGCCAGCAGCTTGCCCTCTCCAAACAATGAGCAGTTCTTC. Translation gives CASSLPSPNNEQFF.

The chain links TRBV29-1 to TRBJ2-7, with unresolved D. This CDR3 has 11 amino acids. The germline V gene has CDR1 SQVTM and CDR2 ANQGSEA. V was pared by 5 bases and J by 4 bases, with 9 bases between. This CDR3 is CSVTRTYEQYF. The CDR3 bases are TGCAGCGTTACCAGAACATACGAGCAGTACTTC.

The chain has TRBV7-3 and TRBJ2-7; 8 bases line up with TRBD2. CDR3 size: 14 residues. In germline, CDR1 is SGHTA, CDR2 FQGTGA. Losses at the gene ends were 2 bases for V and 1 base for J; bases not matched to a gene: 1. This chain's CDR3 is CASSLRGGSYEQYF. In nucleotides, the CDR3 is TGTGCCAGCAGCTTACGGGGGGGGTCCTACGAGCAGTACTTC.

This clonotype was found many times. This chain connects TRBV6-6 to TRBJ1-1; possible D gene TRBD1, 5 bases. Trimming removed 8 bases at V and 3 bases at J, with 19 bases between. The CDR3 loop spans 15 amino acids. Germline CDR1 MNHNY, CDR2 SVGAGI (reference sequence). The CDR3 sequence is CASRLIYWGDTEAFF. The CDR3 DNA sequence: TGTGCCAGCCGATTAATATACTGGGGCGACACTGAAGCTTTCTTT.

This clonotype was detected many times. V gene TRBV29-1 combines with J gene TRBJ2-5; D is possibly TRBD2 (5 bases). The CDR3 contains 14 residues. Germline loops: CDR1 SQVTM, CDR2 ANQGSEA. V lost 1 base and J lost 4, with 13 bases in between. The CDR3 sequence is CSVEGPGNGETQYF. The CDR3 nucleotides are TGCAGCGTTGAAGGGCCGGGGAATGGAGAGACCCAGTACTTC.

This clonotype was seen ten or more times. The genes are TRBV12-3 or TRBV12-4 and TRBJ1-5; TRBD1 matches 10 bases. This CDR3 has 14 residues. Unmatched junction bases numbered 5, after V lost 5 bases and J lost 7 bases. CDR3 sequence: CASSVGQGNQPQHF. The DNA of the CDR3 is TGTGCCAGCAGTGTGGGACAGGGGAACCAGCCCCAGCATTTT.

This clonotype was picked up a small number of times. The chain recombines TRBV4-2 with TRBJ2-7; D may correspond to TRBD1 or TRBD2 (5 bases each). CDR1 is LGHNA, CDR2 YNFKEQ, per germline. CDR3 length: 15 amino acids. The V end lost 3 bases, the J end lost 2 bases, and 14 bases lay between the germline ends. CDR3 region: CASSHRGEKTYEQYF. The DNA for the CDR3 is TGTGCCAGCAGCCATCGGGGCGAGAAGACCTACGAGCAGTACTTC.

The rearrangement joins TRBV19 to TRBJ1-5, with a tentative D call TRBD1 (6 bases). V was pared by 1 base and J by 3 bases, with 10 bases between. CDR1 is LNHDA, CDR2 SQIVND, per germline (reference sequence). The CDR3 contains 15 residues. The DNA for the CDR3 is TGTGCCAGTAGTATAGTACAGGGAAACAATCAGCCCCAGCATTTT. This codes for CASSIVQGNNQPQHF.

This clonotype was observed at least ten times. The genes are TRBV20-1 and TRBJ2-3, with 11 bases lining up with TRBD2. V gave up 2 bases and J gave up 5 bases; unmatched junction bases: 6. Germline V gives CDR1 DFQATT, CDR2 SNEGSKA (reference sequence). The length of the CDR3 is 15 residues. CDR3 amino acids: CSARNSGGAGDTQYF. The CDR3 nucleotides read TGCAGTGCTAGAAATAGCGGGGGGGCAGGAGATACGCAGTATTTT.

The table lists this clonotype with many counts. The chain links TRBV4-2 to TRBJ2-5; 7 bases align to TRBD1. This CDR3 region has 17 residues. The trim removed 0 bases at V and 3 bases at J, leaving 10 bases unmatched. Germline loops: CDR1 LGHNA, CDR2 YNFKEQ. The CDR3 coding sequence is TGTGCCAGCAGCCAAGACCCGACAGGGCTCCTAAAAGAGACCCAGTACTTC. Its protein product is CASSQDPTGLLKETQYF.

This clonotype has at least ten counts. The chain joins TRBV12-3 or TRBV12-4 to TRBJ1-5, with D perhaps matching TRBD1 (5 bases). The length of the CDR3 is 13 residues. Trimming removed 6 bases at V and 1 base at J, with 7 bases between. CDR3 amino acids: CASSGQSNQPQHF. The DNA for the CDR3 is TGTGCCAGCAGCGGACAAAGCAATCAGCCCCAGCATTTT.

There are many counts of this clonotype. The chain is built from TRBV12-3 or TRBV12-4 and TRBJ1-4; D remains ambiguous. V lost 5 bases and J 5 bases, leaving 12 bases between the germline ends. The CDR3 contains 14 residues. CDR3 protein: CASSRHRLNEKLFF. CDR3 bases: TGTGCCAGCAGTAGGCATCGCCTAAATGAAAAACTGTTTTTT.

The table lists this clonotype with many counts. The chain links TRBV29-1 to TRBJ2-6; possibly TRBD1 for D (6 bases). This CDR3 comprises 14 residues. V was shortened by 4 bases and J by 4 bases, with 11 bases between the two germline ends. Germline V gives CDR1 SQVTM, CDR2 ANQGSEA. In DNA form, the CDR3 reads TGCAGCGTTGGTACCGGGACAGGGGCCAACGTCCTGACTTTC. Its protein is CSVGTGTGANVLTF.

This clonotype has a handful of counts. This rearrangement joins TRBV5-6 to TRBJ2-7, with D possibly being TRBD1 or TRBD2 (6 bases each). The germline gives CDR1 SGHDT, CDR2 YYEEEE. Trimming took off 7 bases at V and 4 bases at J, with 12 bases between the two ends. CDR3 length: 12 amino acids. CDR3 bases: TGTGCCAGCGGCGTAGGGGGGTACGAGCAGTACTTC. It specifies CASGVGGYEQYF.